This T cell receptor beta chain was profiled in a study of control samples from healthy donors and cancer patients. Clones were read by immunoSEQ multiplex PCR, and TCRdb kept only the in-frame ones, dropping some. The sample has some 76,000 clones, around 92% seen once. The junction had 8 bases not matched to a gene; V was cut back by 3 bases and J by 1 base. The CDR3 is 17 amino acids. Germline values: CDR1 SEHNR, CDR2 FQNEAQ (reference sequence). J is TRBJ1-5 and V is TRBV7-9, with 8 bases aligning to TRBD1. Sequencing input: PBMCs. The receptor comes from a man between 60 and 75 years old with lung cancer. The CDR3 coding sequence is TGTGCCAGCAGCTTTACAGGACAGGGAGGGAGCAATCAGCCCCAGCATTTT. Protein product: CASSFTGQGGSNQPQHF.